This entry features one T cell receptor beta chain sequence. Its specificity is unknown. This record comes from a study of CD8 T cells in Susac syndrome. Whole-study findings and limits: CD4+ repertoires of Susac syndrome patients lacked detectable clonal expansion.

TCR beta sequences were obtained from blood CD8+ and CD4+ T cells. Isolation of CD8+ and CD4+ T cells was performed negatively, whereas enrichment of TEMRA cells was done by FACS. RNA amounts of roughly 0.5 to 1 ug underwent reverse transcription with random hexamers. One entry per CDR3 protein, called by TCRdb with MiXCR from the immunoSEQ multiplex PCR reads. Counted here are about 190,000 distinct CDR3 sequences, about 94% occurring once; the ten biggest clones make up 0.075% to 0.1%. This TCR came from a human donor with Susac syndrome. The sample comprised CD4+ T cells from PBMCs.

The CDR3 region is CASSFTRDAVNTEAFF. The CDR3 coding sequence is TGTGCCAGCAGTTTCACCAGGGATGCCGTGAACACTGAAGCTTTCTTT. This chain links TRBV27 with TRBJ1-1; D is possibly TRBD1 (5 bases). Trimming took 3 bases from V and 0 from J, leaving 14 bases between them. The CDR3 sequence is 16 residues long. Germline V lookup: CDR1 MNHEY, CDR2 SMNVEV (reference sequence).